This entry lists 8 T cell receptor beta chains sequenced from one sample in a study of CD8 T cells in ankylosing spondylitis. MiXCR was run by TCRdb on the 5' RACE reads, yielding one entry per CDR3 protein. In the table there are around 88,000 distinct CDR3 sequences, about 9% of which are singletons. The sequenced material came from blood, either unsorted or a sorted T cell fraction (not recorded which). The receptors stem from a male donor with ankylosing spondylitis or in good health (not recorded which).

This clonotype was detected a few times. The CDR3 bases are TGTGCCAGCAGCCCCCTGCTAGCGGGGGCTAGCGAGCAGTACTTC. Translating gives CASSPLLAGASEQYF. The rearrangement uses TRBV3-1 and TRBJ2-7; 10 nucleotides line up with TRBD2. The CDR3 runs to 15 residues. Germline-derived CDR1 and CDR2 are LGHDT and YNNKEL (reference sequence). Trimming cost V 4 bases and J 6 bases; bases outside gene matches: 9.

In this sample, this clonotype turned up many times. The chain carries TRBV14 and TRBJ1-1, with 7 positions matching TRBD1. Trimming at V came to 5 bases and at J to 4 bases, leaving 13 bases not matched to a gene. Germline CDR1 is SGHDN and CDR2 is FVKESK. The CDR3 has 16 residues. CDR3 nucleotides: TGTGCCAGCAGCGCTTGGACAGGCGCATTGGGCACTGAAGCTTTCTTT. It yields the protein CASSAWTGALGTEAFF.

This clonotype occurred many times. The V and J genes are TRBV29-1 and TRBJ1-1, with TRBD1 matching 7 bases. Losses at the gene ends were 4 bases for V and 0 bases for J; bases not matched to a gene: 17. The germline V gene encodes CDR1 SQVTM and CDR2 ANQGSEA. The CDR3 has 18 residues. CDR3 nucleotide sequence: TGCAGCGTTGGAGGGAATATACAGGGGAAGGAGGTGAACACTGAAGCTTTCTTT. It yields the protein CSVGGNIQGKEVNTEAFF. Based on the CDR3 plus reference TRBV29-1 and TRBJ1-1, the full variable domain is SAVISQKPSRDICQRGTSLTIQCQVDSQVTMMFWYRQQPGQSLTLIATANQGSEATYESGFVIDKFPISRPNLTFSTLTVSNMSPEDSSIYLCSVGGNIQGKEVNTEAFFGQGTRLTVV.

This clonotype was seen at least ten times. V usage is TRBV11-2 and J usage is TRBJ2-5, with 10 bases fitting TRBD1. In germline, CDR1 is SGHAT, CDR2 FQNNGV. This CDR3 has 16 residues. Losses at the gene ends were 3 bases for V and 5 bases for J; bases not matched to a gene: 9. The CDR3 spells CASSFDRQGAEETQYF. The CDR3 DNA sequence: TGTGCCAGCAGCTTTGATAGACAGGGGGCTGAGGAGACCCAGTACTTC.

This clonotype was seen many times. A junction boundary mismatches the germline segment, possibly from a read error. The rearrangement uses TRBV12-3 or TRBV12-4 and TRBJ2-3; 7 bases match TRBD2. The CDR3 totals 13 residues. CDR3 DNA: TGCGCCAGCAGTTCAATCCGGGGGGACACGCAGTATTTT. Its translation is CASSSIRGDTQYF.

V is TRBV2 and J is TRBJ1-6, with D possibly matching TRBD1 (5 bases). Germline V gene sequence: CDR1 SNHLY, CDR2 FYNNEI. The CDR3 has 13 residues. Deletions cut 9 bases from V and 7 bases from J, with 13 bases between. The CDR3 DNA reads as TGTGCCAGTAGGGCGACAGCGAATTCACCCCTCCACTTT. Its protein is CASRATANSPLHF.

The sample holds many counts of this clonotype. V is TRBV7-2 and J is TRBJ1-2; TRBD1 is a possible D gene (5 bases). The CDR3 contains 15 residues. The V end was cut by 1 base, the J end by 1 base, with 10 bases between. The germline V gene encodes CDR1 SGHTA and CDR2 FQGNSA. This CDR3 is CASSLGQLFNYGYTF. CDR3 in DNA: TGTGCCAGCAGCTTAGGACAGCTTTTTAACTATGGCTACACCTTC.

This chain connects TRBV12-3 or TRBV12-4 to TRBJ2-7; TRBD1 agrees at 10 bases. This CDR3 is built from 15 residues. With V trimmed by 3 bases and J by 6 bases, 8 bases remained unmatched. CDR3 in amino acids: CASSFPGTGDREQYF. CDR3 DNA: TGTGCCAGCAGTTTTCCCGGGACAGGGGATCGCGAGCAGTACTTC.